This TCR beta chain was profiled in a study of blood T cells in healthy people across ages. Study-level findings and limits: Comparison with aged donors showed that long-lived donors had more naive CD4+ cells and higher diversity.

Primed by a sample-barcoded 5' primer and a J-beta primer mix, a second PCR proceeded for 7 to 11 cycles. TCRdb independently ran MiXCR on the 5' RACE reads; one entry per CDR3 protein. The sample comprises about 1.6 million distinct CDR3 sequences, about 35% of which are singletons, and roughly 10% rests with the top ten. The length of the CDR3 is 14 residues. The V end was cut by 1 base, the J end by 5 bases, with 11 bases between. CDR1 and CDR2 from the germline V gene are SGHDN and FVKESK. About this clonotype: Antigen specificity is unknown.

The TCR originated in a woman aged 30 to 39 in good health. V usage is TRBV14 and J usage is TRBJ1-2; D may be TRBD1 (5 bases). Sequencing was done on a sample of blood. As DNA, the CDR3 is TGTGCCAGCAGCCAAGGGGGACCGGGGTATGGCTACACCTTC. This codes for CASSQGGPGYGYTF.